Listed here are 21 T cell receptor beta chains from one sample, sequenced in a study of shared clonotypes between healthy human individuals. TCRdb's copy holds only in-frame clones and misses some; the assay was immunoSEQ multiplex PCR. This sample has hundreds of thousands of clones, with 90% to 95% found just once. CD45RO-negative, CCR7-selected cells formed the naive CD8 fraction, which excluded terminally differentiated effector memory CD45RA+ cells. Input material: naive CD8+ T cells sorted from blood. These receptors all stem from a man younger than 40 in good health.

The V gene is TRBV19, the J gene TRBJ2-2; 7 bases agree with TRBD1. Germline lookup yields CDR1 LNHDA and CDR2 SQIVND (reference sequence). This CDR3 is 14 amino acids long. J lost 3 bases, V lost 6 bases, and 4 bases had no gene match. The CDR3 protein is CASRGTDYTGELFF. CDR3 coding DNA: TGTGCCAGTAGGGGGACAGACTACACCGGGGAGCTGTTTTTT.

V is TRBV9 and J is TRBJ2-2; 11 bases align to TRBD2. CDR1 and CDR2 from the germline V gene are SGDLS and YYNGEE. V dropped 4 bases and J dropped 6; count of bases not matched to a gene: 11. This CDR3 is 17 amino acids long. The DNA of the CDR3 is TGTGCCAGCAGCAAATGGAGACTAGCGGGAAAGGCCGGGGAGCTGTTTTTT. This codes for CASSKWRLAGKAGELFF.

This CDR3 reads CASSANRTGAHNEQFF. CDR3 nucleotide sequence: TGCGCCAGCAGCGCAAACCGGACAGGGGCCCACAATGAGCAGTTCTTC. The chain uses TRBV5-1 and TRBJ2-1, with TRBD1 identical over 9 bases. The CDR3 extends over 16 amino acids. The germline CDR1 and CDR2 sequences are SGHRS and YFSETQ. V lost 4 bases to trimming and J lost 5 bases; unmatched junction nucleotides: 10.

This clone was seen a single time. The chain uses TRBV5-5 and TRBJ2-4; D is uncertain. Per germline, CDR1 SGHKS and CDR2 YYEKEE (reference sequence). The CDR3 sequence is 16 residues long. V was cut by 0 bases and J by 7 bases, with 17 bases left in between. The CDR3 sequence: CASSLVAGWMMNIQYF. The CDR3 DNA reads TGTGCCAGCAGCTTGGTGGCAGGATGGATGATGAACATTCAGTACTTC.

V usage is TRBV4-1 and J usage is TRBJ2-1; the D is unclear. The CDR3 has 12 residues. In germline, CDR1 is MGHRA, CDR2 YSYEKL. V lost 4 bases, J lost 1 base, and 2 bases lay in between. The DNA of the CDR3 is TGCGCCAGCAGCCGGTCCTACAATGAGCAGTTCTTC. Translating gives CASSRSYNEQFF.

V and J are TRBV6-1 and TRBJ1-1, with unresolved D. The germline V gene encodes CDR1 MNHNS and CDR2 SASEGT. Trimming removed 6 bases at V and 3 bases at J, with 8 bases between. CDR3 length: 12 amino acids. As DNA, the CDR3 is TGTGCCAGCAGATCGGGTTACACTGAAGCTTTCTTT. Protein sequence: CASRSGYTEAFF.

This clone was counted once. A single base separates this from a much larger clone, so it may be a read error. Distinct nucleotide sequences in the sample also encode this CDR3. The chain combines TRBV27 with TRBJ2-7; D unresolved. CDR1 and CDR2 from the germline V gene are MNHEY and SMNVEV (reference sequence). V was clipped by 5 bases and J by 0 bases, with 2 bases between them. This CDR3 is 11 amino acids long. This CDR3 is CASSSSYEQYF. CDR3 sequence (DNA): TGTGCCAGCAGTAGCTCCTACGAGCAGTACTTC.

This chain joins TRBV18 and TRBJ2-6, with D perhaps given as TRBD1 or TRBD2 (6 bases each). The V end was cut by 6 bases, the J end by 0 bases, with 18 bases between. The CDR3 runs to 18 residues. Germline V gene sequence: CDR1 KGHSH, CDR2 LQKENI. CDR3 in amino acids: CASSATTGRSSGANVLTF. Here the CDR3 DNA reads TGTGCCAGCTCCGCCACCACAGGGAGGAGCTCTGGGGCCAACGTCCTGACTTTC.

The chain employs TRBV4-1 and TRBJ1-5; D gene uncertain. The V end was cut by 1 base, the J end by 6 bases, with 10 bases between. Germline CDR1 reads MGHRA; CDR2 reads YSYEKL. The CDR3 has 14 amino acids. CDR3: CASSQVPGGQPQHF. The CDR3 DNA reads as TGCGCCAGCAGCCAAGTCCCGGGAGGTCAGCCCCAGCATTTT.

This sequence joins TRBV7-6 and TRBJ2-1, with 7 bases matching TRBD1. The CDR3 contains 13 residues. CDR1 and CDR2 (germline): SGHVS, FNYEAQ. Trimming took 5 bases from V and 4 from J; bases not matched to a gene: 2. CDR3 sequence reads: CASSKDRYNEQFF. The DNA for the CDR3 is TGTGCCAGCAGCAAGGACAGGTACAATGAGCAGTTCTTC.

In the case of this clone: The sample holds other DNA sequences that translate to the same CDR3. The gene calls are TRBV7-2 and TRBJ2-1, with a weak D call TRBD2 (6 bases). V lost 1 base and J lost 1, with 8 bases in between. CDR3 size: 15 residues. Germline CDR1 SGHTA, CDR2 FQGNSA. CDR3 bases: TGTGCCAGCAGCTTAGAGGGAGGTTCCTACAATGAGCAGTTCTTC. As protein: CASSLEGGSYNEQFF.

The CDR3 DNA sequence: TGTGCCACCAGCCCATCGCCCGGACTAGAAAAAGTAACCGGGGAGCTGTTTTTT. This encodes CATSPSPGLEKVTGELFF. The chain combines TRBV15 with TRBJ2-2; the match to TRBD2 covers 7 bases. The CDR3 contains 18 residues. The germline V gene encodes CDR1 LNHNV and CDR2 YYDKDF (reference sequence). V gave up 5 bases and J gave up 5 bases; unmatched junction bases: 17. The variable domain in full, completed from reference TRBV15 and TRBJ2-2, reads DAMVIQNPRYQVTQFGKPVTLSCSQTLNHNVMYWYQQKSSQAPKLLFHYYDKDFNNEADTPDNFQSRRPNTSFCFLDIRSPGLGDTAMYLCATSPSPGLEKVTGELFFGEGSRLTVL.

This clone was seen once. The rearrangement links TRBV11-3 to TRBJ2-1; 7 bases align to TRBD1. This CDR3 comprises 15 residues. Germline CDR1 is SGHNT and CDR2 is YENEEA. V gave up 9 bases and J gave up 2 bases; unmatched junction bases: 10. In DNA form, the CDR3 reads TGTGCCAGTGCTCCGGGGACAGATACCTACAATGAGCAGTTCTTC. Its translation is CASAPGTDTYNEQFF.

The chain recombines TRBV27 with TRBJ2-1, with 11 bases matching TRBD2. The CDR3 is made up of 16 amino acids. V trimming: 7 bases; J trimming: 7 bases; junction bases outside the gene matches: 12. In germline, CDR1 is MNHEY, CDR2 SMNVEV (reference sequence). The CDR3 region has the DNA TGTGCCAGCACCCGCCCAACTAGCGGGGGCCCAAATGAGCAGTTCTTC. This codes for CASTRPTSGGPNEQFF.

The V call is TRBV28, the J call TRBJ2-1, with 11 bases matching TRBD2. Germline CDR1 reads MDHEN; CDR2 reads SYDVKM. The ends lost 6 bases at V and 7 bases at J; junction bases unmatched: 8. The CDR3 runs to 15 residues. CDR3 region: CASSVLSSGRNEQFF. CDR3 DNA sequence: TGTGCCAGCAGCGTACTGTCTAGCGGGAGGAATGAGCAGTTCTTC.

This chain links TRBV16 with TRBJ2-5, with D perhaps assigned TRBD1 or TRBD2 (5 bases each). The V end lost 0 bases, the J end lost 5 bases, and 13 bases lay between the germline ends. This CDR3 has 15 residues. Germline loops: CDR1 KGHSY, CDR2 FQNENV. The CDR3 region has the DNA TGTGCCAGCAGCCAATCCGGGGTAGGGACGGAGACCCAGTACTTC. Amino acids: CASSQSGVGTETQYF. The variable domain in full, with the rest retrieved from reference TRBV16 and TRBJ2-5, is GEEVAQTPKHLVRGEGQKAKLYCAPIKGHSYVFWYQQVLKNEFKFLISFQNENVFDETGMPKERFSAKCLPNSPCSLEIQATKLEDSAVYFCASSQSGVGTETQYFGPGTRLLVL.

This chain links TRBV6-1 with TRBJ2-3, with D possibly matching TRBD2 (6 bases). CDR3 length: 15 residues. Germline V gives CDR1 MNHNS, CDR2 SASEGT. V dropped 8 bases and J dropped 3 bases, with 18 bases sitting between them. The CDR3 DNA is TGTGCCAGCTGGGCGCCTAGCGCTGTTACAGATACGCAGTATTTT. Translating it yields CASWAPSAVTDTQYF.

This chain links TRBV14 with TRBJ2-5; possible D gene TRBD2, 5 bases. V was clipped by 4 bases and J by 2 bases, with 11 bases between them. The CDR3 loop spans 14 amino acids. Germline values: CDR1 SGHDN, CDR2 FVKESK. In DNA form, the CDR3 reads TGTGCCAGCAGCCCTTGGACTGTACAAGAGACCCAGTACTTC. Protein sequence: CASSPWTVQETQYF. The whole variable domain, filled in from reference TRBV14 and TRBJ2-5, reads EAGVTQFPSHSVIEKGQTVTLRCDPISGHDNLYWYRRVMGKEIKFLLHFVKESKQDESGMPNNRFLAERTGGTYSTLKVQPAELEDSGVYFCASSPWTVQETQYFGPGTRLLVL.

The V and J genes are TRBV7-2 and TRBJ2-2; D is ambiguous. The CDR3 totals 13 residues. Germline CDR1 SGHTA, CDR2 FQGNSA. V was cut by 2 bases and J by 8 bases, with 9 bases left in between. The CDR3 spells CASSLSMGGELFF. Here the CDR3 DNA reads TGTGCCAGCAGCTTATCTATGGGAGGGGAGCTGTTTTTT.

Here the CDR3 DNA reads TGTGCCAGCAGCTTACCGGGACAGGACTACGAGCAGTACTTC. The encoded protein is CASSLPGQDYEQYF. The chain is built from TRBV7-8 and TRBJ2-7, with 8 nucleotides matching TRBD1. Trimming removed 2 bases from V and 3 bases from J; junction bases left unmatched: 3. CDR3 size: 14 residues. CDR1 SGHVS and CDR2 FQNEAQ come from the germline V gene.

V is TRBV28 and J is TRBJ2-1; 13 bases fit TRBD2. This CDR3 spans 16 amino acids. The V segment lost 4 bases and the J segment 8 bases; nucleotides outside the gene matches: 8. CDR1 and CDR2 from the germline V gene are MDHEN and SYDVKM. The CDR3, as DNA: TGTGCCAGCAGTTCTGGACTAGCGGGAGTGGCATATGAGCAGTTCTTC. Translating it yields CASSSGLAGVAYEQFF.